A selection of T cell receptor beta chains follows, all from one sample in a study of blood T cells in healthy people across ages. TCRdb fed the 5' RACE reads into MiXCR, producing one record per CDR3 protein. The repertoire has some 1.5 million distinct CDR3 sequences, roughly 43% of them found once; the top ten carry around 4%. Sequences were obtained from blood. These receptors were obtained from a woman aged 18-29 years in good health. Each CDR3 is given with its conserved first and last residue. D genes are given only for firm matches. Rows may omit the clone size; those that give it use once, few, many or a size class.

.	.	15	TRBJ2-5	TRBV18	CASSPPSGRQETQYF	TGTGCCAGCTCACCACCGTCCGGGCGCCAAGAGACCCAGTACTTC
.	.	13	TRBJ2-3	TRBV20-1	CSAGGRAGDTQYF	TGCAGTGCTGGGGGCAGGGCCGGAGATACGCAGTATTTT
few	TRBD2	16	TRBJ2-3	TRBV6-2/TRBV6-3	CASNRLAGGLTDTQYF	TGTGCCAGCAACCGACTAGCGGGAGGTCTCACAGATACGCAGTATTTT
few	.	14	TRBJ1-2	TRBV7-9	CASSLSGLVYGYTF	TGTGCCAGCAGCTTATCAGGGTTGGTCTATGGCTACACCTTC
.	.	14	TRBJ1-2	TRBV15	CATSRAGYPYGYTF	TGTGCCACCAGCAGAGCAGGTTACCCATATGGCTACACCTTC
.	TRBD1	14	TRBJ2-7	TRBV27	CASSSGDRGYEQYF	TGTGCCAGCAGTTCCGGGGACAGGGGCTACGAGCAGTACTTC
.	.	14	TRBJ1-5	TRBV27	CASSLSRGGWPQHF	TGTGCCAGCAGTTTATCTCGAGGGGGGTGGCCCCAGCATTTT
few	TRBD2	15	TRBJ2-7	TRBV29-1	CSGTFGTSGNNERYF	TGCAGCGGTACCTTTGGGACTAGCGGGAACAATGAGCGGTACTTC
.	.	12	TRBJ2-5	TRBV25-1	CASSDDTASQYF	TGTGCCAGCAGTGACGACACAGCCTCGCAGTACTTC
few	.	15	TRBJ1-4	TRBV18	CASSPEKGANEKLFF	TGTGCCAGCTCACCAGAAAAAGGGGCTAATGAAAAACTGTTTTTT
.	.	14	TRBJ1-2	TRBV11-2	CASSLLAHPYGYTF	TGTGCCAGCAGCTTACTGGCGCACCCGTATGGCTACACCTTC
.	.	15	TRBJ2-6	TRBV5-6	CASSFTRRTYSVLTF	TGTGCCAGCAGCTTTACTCGACGGACATACAGCGTCCTGACTTTC
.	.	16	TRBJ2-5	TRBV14	CASSPRGRAAQETQYF	TGTGCCAGCAGCCCCCGAGGACGAGCAGCCCAAGAGACCCAGTACTTC
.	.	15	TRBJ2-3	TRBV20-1	CSAISGEAGTDTQYF	TGCAGTGCTATCTCCGGGGAGGCGGGCACAGATACGCAGTATTTT
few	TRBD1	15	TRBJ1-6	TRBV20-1	CSAPRQGAYNSPLHF	TGCAGTGCTCCTCGACAGGGCGCCTATAATTCACCCCTCCACTTT
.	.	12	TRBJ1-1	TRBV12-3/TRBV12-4	CATHWQNTEAFF	TGTGCCACCCATTGGCAGAACACTGAAGCTTTCTTT
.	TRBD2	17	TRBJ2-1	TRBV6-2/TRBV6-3	CASRNSGGAFINNEQFF	TGTGCCAGCAGAAATAGCGGGGGGGCCTTTATCAACAATGAGCAGTTCTTC
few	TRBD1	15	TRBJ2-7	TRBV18	CASSPDRGGSYEQYF	TGTGCCAGCTCACCCGACAGGGGCGGCTCCTACGAGCAGTACTTC
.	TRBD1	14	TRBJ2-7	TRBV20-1	CSARGQGFPYEQYF	TGCAGTGCTAGGGGACAGGGGTTCCCCTACGAGCAGTACTTC
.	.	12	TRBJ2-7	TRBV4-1	CANSHPGGTQYF	TGCGCCAACAGCCACCCGGGTGGTACCCAGTACTTC
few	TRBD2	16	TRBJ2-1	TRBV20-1	CSARDLAGDFYNEQFF	TGCAGTGCTAGAGATCTTGCGGGAGACTTCTACAATGAGCAGTTCTTC
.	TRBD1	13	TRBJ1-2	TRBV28	CASSDDRVRGYTF	TGTGCCAGCAGTGATGACAGGGTACGTGGCTACACCTTC
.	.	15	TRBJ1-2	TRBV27	CASSSRGGGTYGYTF	TGTGCCAGCAGTAGCAGGGGTGGAGGAACCTATGGCTACACCTTC